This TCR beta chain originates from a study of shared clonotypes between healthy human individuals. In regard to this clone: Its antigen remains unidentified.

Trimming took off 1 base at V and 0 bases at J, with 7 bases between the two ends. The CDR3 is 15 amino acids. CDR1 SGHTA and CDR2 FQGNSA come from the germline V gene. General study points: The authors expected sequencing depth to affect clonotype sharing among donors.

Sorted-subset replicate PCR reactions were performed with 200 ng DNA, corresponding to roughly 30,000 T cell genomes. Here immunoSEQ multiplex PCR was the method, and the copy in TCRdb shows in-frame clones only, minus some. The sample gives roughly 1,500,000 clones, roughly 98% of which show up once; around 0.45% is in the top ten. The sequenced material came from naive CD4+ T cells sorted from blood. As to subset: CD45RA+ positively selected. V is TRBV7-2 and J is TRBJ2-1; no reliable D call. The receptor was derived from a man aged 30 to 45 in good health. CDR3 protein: CASSLVWGSYNEQFF. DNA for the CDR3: TGTGCCAGCAGCTTAGTCTGGGGCTCCTACAATGAGCAGTTCTTC.